This entry lists 31 T cell receptor beta chains sequenced from one sample in a study of shared clonotypes between healthy human individuals. Libraries were prepared by immunoSEQ multiplex PCR; TCRdb keeps only in-frame clonotypes and omits some of them. Of about 700,000 clones listed, roughly 70% are singletons. The sample taken for sequencing was memory CD4+ T cells sorted from blood. Subset meaning: CD45RA-negative fraction. All receptors derive from a woman aged 25-40 years in good health.

V is TRBV5-1 and J is TRBJ2-1, with D perhaps matching TRBD1 (6 bases). The CDR3 totals 15 residues. V was pared by 0 bases and J by 10 bases, with 17 bases between. CDR1 is SGHRS and CDR2 is YFSETQ in the germline V gene. CDR3 DNA sequence: TGCGCCAGCAGCTTGGGAGACAGGCTAACGAGGGAGCAGTTCTTC. This codes for CASSLGDRLTREQFF.

A single count supports this clone. The chain uses TRBV13 and TRBJ2-5, with 16 bases fitting TRBD2. CDR1 is PRHDT and CDR2 is FYEKMQ in the germline V gene (reference sequence). Germline trimming cut 5 bases from V and 6 bases from J; bases unmatched to any gene: 9. CDR3 length: 17 amino acids. CDR3 sequence reads: CASSQGTSGRAGKTQYF. CDR3 DNA sequence: TGTGCCAGCAGCCAAGGGACTAGCGGGAGGGCCGGTAAGACCCAGTACTTC.

The CDR3 spells CASSEQGAVYNEQFF. The CDR3 DNA follows: TGTGCCAGCAGTGAACAGGGGGCGGTCTACAATGAGCAGTTCTTC. V is TRBV6-1 and J is TRBJ2-1; 8 bases are a match to TRBD1. V dropped 2 bases and J dropped 3; count of bases not matched to a gene: 3. The CDR3 covers 15 residues. CDR1 and CDR2 (germline): MNHNS, SASEGT.

This chain connects TRBV9 to TRBJ2-3; weak D call: TRBD2 (6 bases). This CDR3 is built from 12 residues. Trimming left V 2 bases short and J 9 bases short, with 10 bases between. Germline lookup yields CDR1 SGDLS and CDR2 YYNGEE. The CDR3 is CASSVPAGTQYF. CDR3 sequence (DNA): TGTGCCAGCAGCGTCCCTGCGGGGACGCAGTATTTT. The full variable domain, its missing parts supplied by reference TRBV9 and TRBJ2-3, is DSGVTQTPKHLITATGQRVTLRCSPRSGDLSVYWYQQSLDQGLQFLIQYYNGEERAKGNILERFSAQQFPDLHSELNLSSLELGDSALYFCASSVPAGTQYFGPGTRLTVL.

This clone was counted only a few times. The V and J genes are TRBV18 and TRBJ1-2; the match to TRBD1 covers 8 bases. The V and J ends lost 5 bases and 4 bases, in that order; junction bases with no gene match: 6. The CDR3 is 14 residues long. Germline CDR1 KGHSH, CDR2 LQKENI. The CDR3 DNA reads TGTGCCAGCTCATCAGGGGGCAGTCTCTATGGCTACACCTTC. This gives the protein CASSSGGSLYGYTF.

This clone was picked up many times. CDR3 sequence: CASSLQGVGYEQYF. For the CDR3, the DNA is TGCGCCAGCAGCCTTCAGGGGGTGGGCTACGAGCAGTACTTC. The V and J genes are TRBV5-1 and TRBJ2-7; TRBD1 aligns across 7 bases. This CDR3 contains 14 residues. The V and J ends lost 4 bases and 3 bases, in that order; junction bases with no gene match: 7. In germline, CDR1 is SGHRS, CDR2 YFSETQ.

This chain connects TRBV25-1 to TRBJ2-1; 11 nucleotides align to TRBD2. Trimming cost V 4 bases and J 5 bases; bases outside gene matches: 7. This CDR3 region has 16 residues. Germline assignment: CDR1 MGHDK and CDR2 SYGVNS. CDR3 sequence (DNA): TGTGCCAGCAGTGGGGGGACTAGCGGAAGGAACAATGAGCAGTTCTTC. Protein: CASSGGTSGRNNEQFF.

As for this clone: Other DNA variants within this sample encode the same CDR3. The chain joins TRBV18 to TRBJ2-5, with 10 positions matching TRBD1. V shed 3 bases and J 4 bases; nucleotides not matched to a gene: 2. This CDR3 region has 14 residues. From germline, CDR1 is KGHSH and CDR2 LQKENI. The CDR3 spells CASSPGQGVETQYF. The CDR3 nucleotides read TGTGCCAGCTCACCCGGACAGGGGGTAGAGACCCAGTACTTC.

V gene TRBV28 combines with J gene TRBJ2-5; the match to TRBD2 covers 8 bases. V lost 5 bases to trimming and J lost 4 bases; unmatched junction nucleotides: 6. This CDR3 region has 14 residues. From germline, CDR1 is MDHEN and CDR2 SYDVKM. CDR3 nucleotide sequence: TGTGCCAGCAGTCGAGGACTAGCCAGAGAGACCCAGTACTTC. Protein sequence: CASSRGLARETQYF.

The chain links TRBV5-4 to TRBJ2-5, with 9 bases fitting TRBD2. J gave up 5 bases and V 4 bases, and 6 bases lay outside the gene matches. Germline V CDR1 and CDR2: SGHNT, YYREEE (reference sequence). The CDR3 extends over 14 amino acids. In DNA, the CDR3 is TGTGCCAGCAGCCTGGGACTAGCAGGGGAGACCCAGTACTTC. This gives the protein CASSLGLAGETQYF. Using reference TRBV5-4 and TRBJ2-5 for the parts outside the CDR3, the full variable domain is ETGVTQSPTHLIKTRGQQVTLRCSSQSGHNTVSWYQQALGQGPQFIFQYYREEENGRGNFPPRFSGLQFPNYSSELNVNALELDDSALYLCASSLGLAGETQYFGPGTRLLVL.

J is TRBJ1-5 and V is TRBV10-3; D is ambiguous. This CDR3 contains 14 residues. V was pared by 10 bases and J by 2 bases, with 15 bases between. Germline values: CDR1 ENHRY, CDR2 SYGVKD. CDR3 in DNA: TGTGCCACCGCCGGAGAAGGTGGCAATCAGCCCCAGCATTTT. Its translation is CATAGEGGNQPQHF.

The chain joins TRBV7-9 to TRBJ2-5; TRBD2 matches 16 bases. Germline CDR1 reads SEHNR; CDR2 reads FQNEAQ (reference sequence). This CDR3 comprises 16 residues. Trimming at V came to 5 bases and at J to 3 bases, leaving 3 bases not matched to a gene. The CDR3 DNA follows: TGTGCCAGCAGCCCAGGGACTAGCGGGAGGGAAGAGACCCAGTACTTC. Translation: CASSPGTSGREETQYF. Full variable domain (remainder filled in from reference TRBV7-9 and TRBJ2-5): DTGVSQNPRHKITKRGQNVTFRCDPISEHNRLYWYRQTLGQGPEFLTYFQNEAQLEKSRLLSDRFSAERPKGSFSTLEIQRTEQGDSAMYLCASSPGTSGREETQYFGPGTRLLVL.

The chain has TRBV28 and TRBJ2-1, with TRBD2 identical over 7 bases. This CDR3 has 18 amino acids. Germline CDR1 MDHEN, CDR2 SYDVKM. V dropped 3 bases and J dropped 9; count of bases not matched to a gene: 20. In DNA form, the CDR3 reads TGTGCCAGCAGTTTCAAACTAGTGGGGCGGGAGAGAATTGGTGAGCAGTTCTTC. It translates to CASSFKLVGRERIGEQFF.

This chain uses TRBV7-6 with TRBJ2-7; 11 nucleotides align to TRBD2. The CDR3 extends over 18 amino acids. Germline V gene lookup returns CDR1 SGHVS and CDR2 FNYEAQ. V shed 0 bases, J shed 0 bases, and the junction held 7 bases outside the gene matches. CDR3 sequence (DNA): TGTGCCAGCAGCTTAGCGAATGTCGGGACTAGCGGCTCCTACGAGCAGTACTTC. Its protein product is CASSLANVGTSGSYEQYF. Full variable domain (remainder filled in from reference TRBV7-6 and TRBJ2-7): GAGVSQSPRYKVTKRGQDVALRCDPISGHVSLYWYRQALGQGPEFLTYFNYEAQQDKSGLPNDRFSAERPEGSISTLTIQRTEQRDSAMYRCASSLANVGTSGSYEQYFGPGTRLTVT.

DNA for the CDR3: TGTGCCACCTCGCTAGTCGTTGGGATGGTCGATGAGCAGTTCTTC. Translation gives CATSLVVGMVDEQFF. The chain employs TRBV2 and TRBJ2-1; no clear D gene. Trimming took 10 bases from V and 8 from J, leaving 24 bases between them. CDR1 SNHLY and CDR2 FYNNEI come from the germline V gene. The CDR3 is 15 amino acids.

The chain is built from TRBV2 and TRBJ2-7; TRBD2 agrees at 10 bases. The CDR3 extends over 15 amino acids. CDR1 and CDR2 from the germline V gene are SNHLY and FYNNEI. V was pared by 6 bases and J by 0 bases, with 5 bases of the junction left unmatched. DNA of the CDR3: TGTGCCAGCAGGCCAGCTAGCGGGAGCTCCTACGAGCAGTACTTC. Translation: CASRPASGSSYEQYF.

J is TRBJ2-1 and V is TRBV10-3, with unresolved D. With 5 bases removed from V and 8 bases from J, the gap between germline ends came to 7 bases. The CDR3 is 11 amino acids. The germline gives CDR1 ENHRY, CDR2 SYGVKD. The DNA for the CDR3 is TGTGCCATCAGTCCAAGGGATGAGCAGTTCTTC. Residues: CAISPRDEQFF.

The chain recombines TRBV7-9 with TRBJ2-1; 8 positions match TRBD2. Germline CDR1 and CDR2: SEHNR and FQNEAQ (reference sequence). The trim removed 3 bases at V and 4 bases at J, leaving 11 bases unmatched. This CDR3 has 17 residues. CDR3 nucleotides: TGTGCCAGCAGCTTCCCAGGGGTCGGGAGGGATTACAATGAGCAGTTCTTC. Translation: CASSFPGVGRDYNEQFF.

The J gene is TRBJ2-7, the V gene TRBV4-2, with D uncertain. Deletions cut 0 bases from V and 5 bases from J, with 8 bases between. Germline CDR1 and CDR2: LGHNA and YNFKEQ. CDR3 length: 13 amino acids. CDR3 sequence reads: CASSQDLTNEQYF. The CDR3 DNA reads TGTGCCAGCAGCCAAGATCTCACTAACGAGCAGTACTTC.

This chain links TRBV14 with TRBJ2-2; D is perhaps TRBD1 (6 bases). CDR1 and CDR2 from the germline V gene are SGHDN and FVKESK. The ends were cut back, 3 bases at V and 9 bases at J, with 11 bases in the middle. This CDR3 has 13 residues. The CDR3 protein is CASSQRGTRELFF. The CDR3 bases are TGTGCCAGCAGCCAGAGGGGGACAAGGGAGCTGTTTTTT.

This sequence joins TRBV20-1 and TRBJ2-7; D might be TRBD2 (6 bases). The CDR3 length is 11 residues. V lost 5 bases, J lost 6 bases, and 11 bases lay in between. Germline CDR1 and CDR2: DFQATT and SNEGSKA (reference sequence). The CDR3 bases are TGCAGTGCTTGGGGGGTAGGCGAGCAGTACTTC. Its protein product is CSAWGVGEQYF.

The chain employs TRBV6-5 and TRBJ2-5, with 7 bases that match TRBD2. Unmatched junction bases numbered 10, after V lost 3 bases and J lost 3 bases. CDR1 is MNHEY and CDR2 is SVGAGI in the germline V gene. The CDR3 consists of 16 residues. CDR3 in DNA: TGTGCCAGCAGTTATTTGGTCACTAGCGCCAAAGAGACCCAGTACTTC. Protein: CASSYLVTSAKETQYF.

This clone was counted only a few times. This chain's CDR3 is CASSRGSDYGYTF. Here the CDR3 DNA reads TGTGCCAGCAGCAGGGGGTCTGACTATGGCTACACCTTC. The genes are TRBV28 and TRBJ1-2; 7 positions match TRBD1. Germline CDR1 MDHEN, CDR2 SYDVKM. The CDR3 has 13 residues. Trimming removed 6 bases from V and 3 bases from J; junction bases left unmatched: 4.

The chain uses TRBV4-2 and TRBJ2-7; TRBD1 matches 8 bases. With V trimmed by 4 bases and J by 9 bases, 20 bases remained unmatched. From germline, CDR1 is LGHNA and CDR2 YNFKEQ. The CDR3 sequence is 17 residues long. The CDR3: CASSPPGQGEGQGVQYF. The CDR3 region has the DNA TGTGCCAGCAGCCCCCCCGGACAGGGAGAAGGACAGGGTGTGCAGTACTTC.

This chain joins TRBV4-1 and TRBJ1-1, with D perhaps TRBD1 (5 bases). With 6 bases removed from V and 1 base from J, the gap between germline ends came to 6 bases. This CDR3 has 12 residues. Germline CDR1 reads MGHRA; CDR2 reads YSYEKL. The CDR3 here is CASRRGNTEAFF. The CDR3 nucleotides are TGCGCCAGCAGGAGGGGGAACACTGAAGCTTTCTTT.

V and J are TRBV2 and TRBJ1-4; TRBD1 matches 7 bases. CDR1 is SNHLY, CDR2 FYNNEI, per germline. The CDR3 contains 16 residues. The J segment lost 1 base and the V segment lost 6 bases, leaving 8 bases of the junction unmatched. CDR3 sequence: CASSNGQAETNEKLFF. CDR3 nucleotides: TGTGCCAGCAGCAACGGACAGGCCGAAACTAATGAAAAACTGTTTTTT.

The chain combines TRBV5-6 with TRBJ2-7; D may be TRBD1 or TRBD2 (5 bases each). The length of the CDR3 is 15 residues. The germline V and J ends were trimmed by 0 bases and 3 bases, with 13 bases remaining between them. From germline, CDR1 is SGHDT and CDR2 YYEEEE. The CDR3 coding sequence is TGTGCCAGCAGCTTGGGACCGGGACCCCACTACGAGCAGTACTTC. It specifies CASSLGPGPHYEQYF.

V is TRBV5-1 and J is TRBJ2-1, with D perhaps TRBD1 or TRBD2 (5 bases each). Trimming stripped 4 bases from V and 0 bases from J, with 17 bases between. From germline, CDR1 is SGHRS and CDR2 YFSETQ. The CDR3 has 17 amino acids. The CDR3 region has the DNA TGCGCCAGCAGCCCCCGGGGCTCGAAGAGCTCCTACAATGAGCAGTTCTTC. Amino acid sequence: CASSPRGSKSSYNEQFF.

The genes are TRBV19 and TRBJ1-5, with a weak D call TRBD1 (5 bases). V was shortened by 10 bases and J by 3 bases, with 22 bases between the two germline ends. Germline V lookup: CDR1 LNHDA, CDR2 SQIVND (reference sequence). This CDR3 is built from 16 residues. DNA of the CDR3: TGTGCCACGCAGCTCAGTGGGAAAGGGGTCAATCAGCCCCAGCATTTT. It encodes CATQLSGKGVNQPQHF.

The rearrangement links TRBV11-2 to TRBJ2-1; D possibly corresponds to TRBD2 (6 bases). The CDR3 sequence is 14 residues long. CDR1 is SGHAT and CDR2 is FQNNGV in the germline V gene. Trimming cost V 3 bases and J 9 bases, with 15 bases left between them. The CDR3 loop is CASSLNHREPEQFF. The CDR3, as DNA: TGTGCCAGCAGCTTGAACCATCGGGAGCCTGAGCAGTTCTTC. Using reference TRBV11-2 and TRBJ2-1 for the parts outside the CDR3, the full variable domain is EAGVAQSPRYKIIEKRQSVAFWCNPISGHATLYWYQQILGQGPKLLIQFQNNGVVDDSQLPKDRFSAERLKGVDSTLKIQPAKLEDSAVYLCASSLNHREPEQFFGPGTRLTVL.

The rearrangement links TRBV10-1 to TRBJ2-2, with unresolved D. CDR3 size: 15 residues. The V gene's germline CDR1 is WNHNN and CDR2 SYGVQD (reference sequence). V gave up 0 bases and J gave up 5 bases, with 10 bases separating them. The DNA of the CDR3 is TGCGCCAGCAGTGAGTCATACCTTGGTACCGGGGAGCTGTTTTTT. It translates to CASSESYLGTGELFF.